The rows below give T cell receptor beta chains drawn from one sample of a study of identical twins. One entry per CDR3 protein results from TCRdb running MiXCR on the 5' RACE reads. The sample contains hundreds of thousands of distinct CDR3 sequences, 15% to 20% of which appear only once. These data were also filed under a second study, of T cells expressing NK-cell markers.

Sequencing used PBMCs. These receptor sequences come from a woman aged 18-29 years in good health. The CDR3 runs from the conserved cysteine through the conserved F or W. Fields, in order: J gene, D gene, V gene, clone size, CDR3 DNA, CDR3 protein. D genes are given only for firm matches. The size field is filled for only some rows; it gives once, few, many or a size class.

>TRBJ1-4|NA|TRBV20-1|NA
TGCAGTGCTAGTTTGGATTCCGAAAAACTGTTTTTT
CSASLDSEKLFF
>TRBJ2-1|NA|TRBV5-1|NA
TGCGCCAGCAGCCTGTCCCCTTGGGCCTCCAATGAGCAGTTCTTC
CASSLSPWASNEQFF
>TRBJ2-3|NA|TRBV6-1|many
TGTGCCAGCAGGGAAAGGGACTCCACAGATACGCAGTATTTT
CASRERDSTDTQYF
>TRBJ2-3|NA|TRBV28|NA
TGTGCCAGCAGTTCATCCACCGGGCGAACGCAGTATTTT
CASSSSTGRTQYF
>TRBJ1-1|TRBD1|TRBV9|NA
TGTGCCAGCAGCGGGGGACAGTATGGTGAAGCTTTCTTT
CASSGGQYGEAFF
>TRBJ1-2|NA|TRBV15|NA
TGTGCCACCAGCAGAGGGCAAAGTTCGACCTATGGCTACACCTTC
CATSRGQSSTYGYTF
>TRBJ2-7|TRBD2|TRBV25-1|few
TGTGCCAGCAGTGAATCGGGGCGGGAGGAGTTTTGCGAGCAGTACTTC
CASSESGREEFCEQYF
>TRBJ1-4|TRBD1|TRBV12-3/TRBV12-4|few
TGTGCCAGCAGTTTAGAGGGACAGGCAACAGCAACTAATGAAAAACTGTTTTTT
CASSLEGQATATNEKLFF
>TRBJ2-7|TRBD1|TRBV18|NA
TGTGCCAGCTCACCACCCCAGGGGGCCATGAACGAGCAGTACTTC
CASSPPQGAMNEQYF
>TRBJ2-3|NA|TRBV12-3/TRBV12-4|few
TGTGCCAGCAGTTTGGGCCCGGGTTTAGGTACGCAGTATTTT
CASSLGPGLGTQYF
>TRBJ2-6|NA|TRBV5-1|NA
TGCGCCAGCAGCTTGGCGGCACTCAGCTCTGGGGCCAACGTCCTGACTTTC
CASSLAALSSGANVLTF
>TRBJ2-7|TRBD1|TRBV7-9|once
TGTGCCAGCAGCGAGGACAGGTTCTACGAGCAGTACTTC
CASSEDRFYEQYF
>TRBJ2-7|NA|TRBV5-1|few
TGCGCCAGCAGCTTGTCCTCCGGGACAACCTACGAGCAGTACTTC
CASSLSSGTTYEQYF
>TRBJ2-5|NA|TRBV20-1|NA
TGCAGTGCGGGATTGGAGGGAAGGGGCCAAGAGACCCAGTACTTC
CSAGLEGRGQETQYF
>TRBJ2-1|NA|TRBV2|NA
TGTGCCAGCAGTGGGTCCCGGGCGTCCTACAATGAGCAGTTCTTC
CASSGSRASYNEQFF
>TRBJ2-7|NA|TRBV7-9|NA
TGTGCCAGCAGCTTATGGGGTAGGGACCAAGCCCTCTCCCAGTACTTC
CASSLWGRDQALSQYF
>TRBJ2-3|NA|TRBV9|NA
TGTGCCAGCAGCGTAGTCCGGGTAAGGACAGATACGCAGTATTTT
CASSVVRVRTDTQYF
>TRBJ2-6|NA|TRBV10-1|NA
TGCGCCAGCAGTGAGAATGGGGCCAACGTCCTGACTTTC
CASSENGANVLTF
>TRBJ2-5|TRBD2|TRBV20-1|NA
TGCAGTGCGGAGGGACTAGCGGGAAGAGAGACCCAGTACTTC
CSAEGLAGRETQYF
>TRBJ2-1|NA|TRBV5-1|NA
TGCGCCAGCAGCTTGGGCCACCTCGCCTTCAATGAGCAGTTCTTC
CASSLGHLAFNEQFF
>TRBJ2-2|TRBD2|TRBV4-2|NA
TGTGCCAGCGAAAGCGGGGGCACCGGGGAGCTGTTTTTT
CASESGGTGELFF
>TRBJ2-7|NA|TRBV5-5|few
TGTGCCAGCAGCTTTGATGGGTATGGCTACGAGCAGTACTTC
CASSFDGYGYEQYF
>TRBJ2-5|NA|TRBV7-9|NA
TGTGCCAGCAGCTTACGTCTAGTTAATGAGACCCAGTACTTC
CASSLRLVNETQYF
>TRBJ2-1|NA|TRBV12-3/TRBV12-4|NA
TGTGCCAGCACAGGGGGGCTAACCTACAATGAGCAGTTCTTC
CASTGGLTYNEQFF
>TRBJ1-5|NA|TRBV5-1|NA
TGCGCCAGCTCGATTGGGGGGGTGAATCAGCCCCAGCATTTT
CASSIGGVNQPQHF
>TRBJ2-7|NA|TRBV19|NA
TGTGCCAGTAGTAGAGCCCCCGAGACAGCGATCGACGAGCAGTACTTC
CASSRAPETAIDEQYF
>TRBJ2-5|NA|TRBV7-2|few
TGTGCCAGCAGCTTCCGGGGGACATTAGAGACCCAGTACTTC
CASSFRGTLETQYF
>TRBJ2-6|NA|TRBV19|NA
TGTGCCAGTAGTATCGAGGGGACAGGGGCCAACGTCCTGACTTTC
CASSIEGTGANVLTF
>TRBJ2-7|NA|TRBV29-1|NA
TGCAGCGTTGAAGACCCAACGGTTCGGGAGCAGTACTTC
CSVEDPTVREQYF
>TRBJ2-7|NA|TRBV7-2|NA
TGTGCCAGCAGCGCGGCTCGGGGGGCGGAGGGAAAGCAGTACTTC
CASSAARGAEGKQYF
>TRBJ2-1|NA|TRBV20-1|NA
TGCAGTGCTATCCCCTTCGGGGCATACAATGAGCAGTTCTTC
CSAIPFGAYNEQFF
>TRBJ2-7|TRBD1|TRBV27|NA
TGTGCCAGCAGGGACAGGGATATCTCCGAGCAGTACTTC
CASRDRDISEQYF
>TRBJ1-2|NA|TRBV20-1|NA
TGCAGTCAAAAGAGAAATGGCTACACCTTC
CSQKRNGYTF
>TRBJ2-3|NA|TRBV10-3|NA
TGTGCCATCAGTGACGTAGCGGGCACAGATACGCAGTATTTT
CAISDVAGTDTQYF
>TRBJ2-7|NA|TRBV7-2|NA
TGTGCCAGCAGCTTAGAGGCCGGCGATACCTACGAGCAGTACTTC
CASSLEAGDTYEQYF
>TRBJ2-7|TRBD1|TRBV12-3/TRBV12-4|NA
TGTGCCAGCACGGACAGGGGGCTTGGGTACGAGCAGTACTTC
CASTDRGLGYEQYF
>TRBJ2-2|NA|TRBV5-1|NA
TGCGCCAGCAGCTTGGCCGGGGTCTCCGGGGAGCTGTTTTTT
CASSLAGVSGELFF
>TRBJ2-7|NA|TRBV15|NA
TGTGCCACCAGCAGAGATCGGAATGTGGCTGGCGAGCAGTACTTC
CATSRDRNVAGEQYF
>TRBJ1-5|NA|TRBV5-5|NA
TGTGCCAGCAGCTTCGAAGGCGGAAAAAGGCAGCCCCATCATTTT
CASSFEGGKRQPHHF
>TRBJ1-2|NA|TRBV6-1|few
TGTGCCAGCAGTCCCGGGACACCATATGGCTACACCTTC
CASSPGTPYGYTF
>TRBJ2-3|TRBD2|TRBV12-3/TRBV12-4|NA
TGTGCCAGCAGCCCCACCCGACTAGCGGGCACAGATACGCAGTATTTT
CASSPTRLAGTDTQYF
>TRBJ2-5|NA|TRBV29-1|NA
TGCAGCGTCATCCGGGGGATCGGAGAGACCCAGTACTTC
CSVIRGIGETQYF
>TRBJ2-7|NA|TRBV7-2|few
TGTGCCAGCAGCTTAGAGGGCGGTCCCTACGAGCAGTACTTC
CASSLEGGPYEQYF
>TRBJ1-1|TRBD1|TRBV12-3/TRBV12-4|few
TGTGCCAGCAGCCGACACAGGGGAGAAGCTTTCTTT
CASSRHRGEAFF
>TRBJ2-1|NA|TRBV29-1|NA
TGCAGCGTTCTGACTAGTGAGCAGTTCTTC
CSVLTSEQFF
>TRBJ2-1|NA|TRBV6-6|NA
TGTGCCAGCAGCCCCTTGGGGCAGCAGCAGTTCTTC
CASSPLGQQQFF
>TRBJ1-1|NA|TRBV28|NA
TGTGCCAGCAGTTTACATGGTCAGGGAGCCCGTACTGAAGCTTTCTTT
CASSLHGQGARTEAFF
>TRBJ1-1|NA|TRBV29-1|few
TGCAGCGTTGAGGCCCCGGGGAACACTGAAGCTTTCTTT
CSVEAPGNTEAFF